This TCR beta chain is from a study of PD-1 blockade in classical Hodgkin lymphoma. V dropped 1 base and J dropped 5; count of bases not matched to a gene: 12. The germline V gene encodes CDR1 MNHEY and CDR2 SMNVEV (reference sequence). This CDR3 spans 17 amino acids. TCRdb's table, derived via immunoSEQ multiplex PCR, lists solely in-frame clones and lacks some. The table includes 15,000 or so clones, 84% detected once. Time point reported: newly diagnosed, previously untreated cHL patient sample. What was sequenced was peripheral blood mononuclear cells (PBMCs). The V gene is TRBV27, the J gene TRBJ2-3; TRBD1 matches at 7 bases. This receptor was obtained from a human donor with classical Hodgkin lymphoma. The DNA for the CDR3 is TGTGCCAGCAGTTTATTCCCGACAGGGCTCCGATTAGATACGCAGTATTTT. Translating it yields CASSLFPTGLRLDTQYF.